The clone carrying this T cell receptor (beta chain) was recorded many times. Its antigen is undetermined. The CDR3 is cut off 3 residues early in the read; its end comes from the germline J gene. Most patients and controls had Caucasian heritage. This CDR3 spans 14 amino acids. Germline V lookup: CDR1 SNHLY, CDR2 FYNNEI. V was cut by 0 bases and J by 3 bases, with 6 bases left in between. Only in-frame clones appear in the TCRdb table, and some are missing; sequencing was by immunoSEQ multiplex PCR. This sample carries about 32,000 clones, none of them present only once. This sample was taken from a study of T cell clonality in common variable immunodeficiency. Study-wide points: CVID subjects showed higher TCRbeta clonality than healthy controls.

The sequence was obtained from a person aged 18 to 75 in good health. The sequencing input was peripheral blood mononuclear cells. The chain has TRBV2 and TRBJ2-4; D ambiguous. CDR3 bases read: TGTGCCAGCAGTGAAGCAGGGTTCAAAAACATT. Encoded protein: CASSEAGFKNI. The complete CDR3 reads CASSEAGFKNIQYF.